This entry lists 4 T cell receptor beta chains sequenced from one sample in a study of blood T cell repertoires in COVID-19. Only in-frame clones appear in the TCRdb table, and some are missing; sequencing was by immunoSEQ multiplex PCR. The table records over 60,000 clones, roughly 80% of them present only once. Sequencing input: peripheral blood. The receptors derive from a man in his 60s with COVID-19, enrolled during active disease.

This clone appeared a few times. This sequence joins TRBV7-9 and TRBJ1-1; tentative D call: TRBD1 (5 bases). Trimming removed 1 base at V and 2 bases at J, with 8 bases between. CDR1 is SEHNR and CDR2 is FQNEAQ in the germline V gene (reference sequence). This CDR3 comprises 14 residues. The CDR3 protein is CASSLVGANTEAFF. The CDR3 nucleotides read TGTGCCAGCAGCTTAGTAGGGGCCAACACTGAAGCTTTCTTT.

The V and J genes are TRBV29-1 and TRBJ1-6; 7 positions match TRBD1. In germline, CDR1 is SQVTM, CDR2 ANQGSEA. Trimming cost V 8 bases and J 6 bases; bases outside gene matches: 10. This CDR3 spans 14 amino acids. CDR3 coding DNA: TGCAGCTGCAGAAAGGGGGCGATTAATTCACCCCTCCACTTT. Translation: CSCRKGAINSPLHF.

The chain is built from TRBV11-2 and TRBJ2-7; unclear D gene. Germline values: CDR1 SGHAT, CDR2 FQNNGV. This CDR3 is 15 amino acids long. V lost 0 bases, J lost 5 bases, and 14 bases lay in between. CDR3 sequence reads: CASSLDLNSKHEQYF. Written as DNA, the CDR3 is TGTGCCAGCAGCTTAGATCTCAATAGCAAGCACGAGCAGTACTTC.

The CDR3 sequence: CASSPSFGANTEAFF. CDR3 DNA: TGTGCCAGCTCACCATCTTTTGGGGCGAACACTGAAGCTTTCTTT. The chain recombines TRBV18 with TRBJ1-1; D perhaps matches TRBD1 (5 bases). Trimming took 2 bases from V and 1 from J, leaving 11 bases between them. This CDR3 contains 15 residues. Germline CDR1 is KGHSH and CDR2 is LQKENI.